This T cell receptor (beta chain) is from a study of T cell changes during pregnancy in multiple sclerosis. TCRdb's copy holds only in-frame clones and misses some; the assay was immunoSEQ multiplex PCR. The table includes about 68,000 clones, 90% detected once. The CDR3 loop spans 13 amino acids. V lost 3 bases and J 6 bases, leaving 10 bases between the germline ends. Germline assignment: CDR1 SSHAT and CDR2 FNYEAQ (reference sequence). The TCR originated in a female donor with multiple sclerosis, enrolled in a pregnancy study. The sequencing here drew on peripheral blood, taken in the third trimester of pregnancy. This chain links TRBV7-7 with TRBJ2-3, with a tentative D call TRBD2 (5 bases). The chain's CDR3 is CASSFRTGDTQYF. As DNA, the CDR3 is TGTGCCAGCAGCTTTCGGACGGGGGATACGCAGTATTTT.